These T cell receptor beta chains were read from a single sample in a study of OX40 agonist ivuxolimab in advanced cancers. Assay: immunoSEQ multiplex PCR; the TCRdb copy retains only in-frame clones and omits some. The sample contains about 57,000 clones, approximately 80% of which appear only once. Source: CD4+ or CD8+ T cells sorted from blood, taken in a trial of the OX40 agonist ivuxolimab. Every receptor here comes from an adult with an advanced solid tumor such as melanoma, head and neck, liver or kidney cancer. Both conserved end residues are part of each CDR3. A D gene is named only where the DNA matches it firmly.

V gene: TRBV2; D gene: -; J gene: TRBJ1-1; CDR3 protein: CARSTGNTEAFF; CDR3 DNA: TGTGCCAGGTCGACAGGGAACACTGAAGCTTTCTTT
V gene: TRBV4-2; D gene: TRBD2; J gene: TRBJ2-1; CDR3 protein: CASSQDYGLAGAPEQFF; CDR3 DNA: TGTGCCAGCAGCCAAGATTATGGGCTAGCGGGAGCACCTGAGCAGTTCTTC
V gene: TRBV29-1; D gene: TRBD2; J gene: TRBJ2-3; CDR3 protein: CSVVAGGPTDTQYF; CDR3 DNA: TGCAGCGTCGTAGCGGGGGGGCCGACAGATACGCAGTATTTT
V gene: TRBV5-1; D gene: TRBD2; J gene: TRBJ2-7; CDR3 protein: CASSLVAGGAYEQYF; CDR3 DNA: TGCGCCAGCAGCTTGGTGGCCGGGGGGGCCTACGAGCAGTACTTC
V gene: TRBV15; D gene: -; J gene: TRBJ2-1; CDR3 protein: CATSRALRASYNEQFF; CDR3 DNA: TGTGCCACCAGCAGAGCTCTCCGGGCTAGCTACAATGAGCAGTTCTTC
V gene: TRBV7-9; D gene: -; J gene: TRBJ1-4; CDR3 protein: CASSLVTTNEKLFF; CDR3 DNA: TGTGCCAGCAGCTTAGTAACCACTAATGAAAAACTGTTTTTT
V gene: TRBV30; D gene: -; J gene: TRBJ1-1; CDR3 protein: CAWSVPVGQRNTEAFF; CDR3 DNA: TGTGCCTGGAGTGTACCGGTAGGCCAGCGGAACACTGAAGCTTTCTTT
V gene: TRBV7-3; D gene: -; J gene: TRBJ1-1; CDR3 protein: CASRGPPNTEAFF; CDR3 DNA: TGTGCCAGCAGGGGACCGCCAAACACTGAAGCTTTCTTT
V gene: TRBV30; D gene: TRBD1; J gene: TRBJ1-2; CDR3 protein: CAWSVRDRGPGSHTF; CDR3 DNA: TGTGCCTGGAGTGTACGGGACAGGGGACCAGGGAGTCACACCTTC
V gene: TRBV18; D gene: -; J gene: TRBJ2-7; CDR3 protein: CASSPLDENYEQYF; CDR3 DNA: TGTGCCAGCTCACCCTTGGACGAAAACTACGAGCAGTACTTC
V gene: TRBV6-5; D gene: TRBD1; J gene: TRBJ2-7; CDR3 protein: CASSYGDRVYEQYF; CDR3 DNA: TGTGCCAGCAGTTACGGGGACAGAGTCTACGAGCAGTACTTC
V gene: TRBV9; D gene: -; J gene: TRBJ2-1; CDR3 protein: CASSVRQENEQFF; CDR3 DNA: TGTGCCAGCAGCGTCCGACAGGAGAATGAGCAGTTCTTC
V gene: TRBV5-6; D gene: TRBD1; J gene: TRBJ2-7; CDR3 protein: CASSLGDRDLYEQYF; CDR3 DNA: TGTGCCAGCAGCTTGGGGGACAGGGATCTCTACGAGCAGTACTTC
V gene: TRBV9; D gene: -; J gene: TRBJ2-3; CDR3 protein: CASSVGTSSTDTQYF; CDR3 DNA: TGTGCCAGCAGCGTAGGTACCAGTAGCACAGATACGCAGTATTTT